The 8 T cell receptor beta chains below come from one sample, sequenced in a study of cytomegalovirus exposure and HLA in healthy donors. 60 Vbeta and 13 Jbeta primers were used in PCR. Only in-frame clones appear in the TCRdb table, and some are missing; sequencing was by immunoSEQ multiplex PCR. In total, the table holds 130,000 or so clones. The specimen sequenced was PBMCs. The receptors shown here come from a young man in good health and CMV-seronegative.

The chain joins TRBV10-3 to TRBJ2-7, with a weak D call TRBD2 (6 bases). The CDR3 is 13 residues long. The V and J ends lost 0 bases and 4 bases respectively, with 7 bases between them. Germline V lookup: CDR1 ENHRY, CDR2 SYGVKD. CDR3 in amino acids: CAISESRDYEQYF. CDR3 in DNA: TGTGCCATCAGTGAGTCGCGGGATTACGAGCAGTACTTC.

The chain combines TRBV9 with TRBJ2-2, with 14 bases that match TRBD2. The length of the CDR3 is 18 residues. V lost 3 bases to trimming and J lost 0 bases; unmatched junction nucleotides: 4. CDR1 SGDLS and CDR2 YYNGEE come from the germline V gene. CDR3 sequence: CASSARTSGGPNTGELFF. For the CDR3, the DNA is TGTGCCAGCAGCGCACGGACTAGCGGGGGGCCGAACACCGGGGAGCTGTTTTTT.

The CDR3: CASSLDSPGGRRNTEAFF. CDR3 nucleotide sequence: TGCGCCAGCAGCTTGGATTCGCCAGGGGGACGGCGGAACACTGAAGCTTTCTTT. This chain uses TRBV5-1 with TRBJ1-1, with 7 bases lining up with TRBD1. The CDR3 runs to 18 residues. The junction had 12 bases not matched to a gene; V was cut back by 0 bases and J by 1 base. Germline values: CDR1 SGHRS, CDR2 YFSETQ.

The chain employs TRBV5-4 and TRBJ2-1; TRBD2 matches at 7 bases. Germline assignment: CDR1 SGHNT and CDR2 YYREEE (reference sequence). The CDR3 is 16 residues long. V lost 4 bases, J lost 7 bases, and 14 bases stayed unmatched. CDR3 coding DNA: TGTGCCAGCAGCGTCCAGCGGGGCTCAATGCCTAATGAGCAGTTCTTC. Encoded protein: CASSVQRGSMPNEQFF.

The rearrangement uses TRBV9 and TRBJ2-7, with no clear D. The V end was cut by 3 bases, the J end by 6 bases, with 22 bases between. Per germline, CDR1 SGDLS and CDR2 YYNGEE. The CDR3 has 16 residues. The CDR3 spells CASSGLGAADYFEQYF. For the CDR3, the DNA is TGTGCCAGCAGCGGACTTGGCGCGGCAGATTACTTCGAGCAGTACTTC.

V usage is TRBV13 and J usage is TRBJ2-7, with D possibly matching TRBD1 (5 bases). Per germline, CDR1 PRHDT and CDR2 FYEKMQ (reference sequence). Between the trimmed V and J ends, which lost 5 bases and 2 bases, there was a span of 13 bases. The CDR3 spans 14 residues. In DNA, the CDR3 is TGTGCCAGCAGCCGAAGCCAGGGTACCTACGAGCAGTACTTC. Protein product: CASSRSQGTYEQYF.

The chain recombines TRBV13 with TRBJ1-2; tentatively, D is TRBD1 (5 bases). The CDR3 is made up of 13 amino acids. V gave up 5 bases and J gave up 0 bases, with 7 bases separating them. CDR1 and CDR2 from the germline V gene are PRHDT and FYEKMQ (reference sequence). CDR3 loop: CASSPTANYGYTF. In nucleotides, the CDR3 is TGTGCCAGCAGCCCGACAGCTAACTATGGCTACACCTTC. The whole variable domain, filled in from reference TRBV13 and TRBJ1-2, reads AAGVIQSPRHLIKEKRETATLKCYPIPRHDTVYWYQQGPGQDPQFLISFYEKMQSDKGSIPDRFSAQQFSDYHSELNMSSLELGDSALYFCASSPTANYGYTFGSGTRLTVV.

Turning to this clone: Additional DNA sequences in this sample encode the identical CDR3. CDR3 sequence reads: CASSLQEGYNEQFF. The CDR3 DNA is TGTGCCAGCAGTTTACAGGAAGGTTACAATGAGCAGTTCTTC. The J gene is TRBJ2-1, the V gene TRBV27; D is ambiguous. Per germline, CDR1 MNHEY and CDR2 SMNVEV (reference sequence). There are 14 residues in the CDR3. Deletions cut 2 bases from V and 4 bases from J, with 9 bases between.